The T cell receptor beta chain described here comes from a study of blood T cell repertoires in COVID-19. Across the whole study: Samples taken during acute and convalescent COVID-19 were collected in the United States, Italy and Spain.

CDR1 is LGHDT and CDR2 is YNNKEL in the germline V gene (reference sequence). CDR3 length equals 15 residues. V dropped 4 bases and J dropped 5; count of bases not matched to a gene: 6. Only in-frame clones appear in the TCRdb table, and some are missing; sequencing was by immunoSEQ multiplex PCR. The sample records about 200,000 clones, about 84% being singletons. Individuals drawn from approximately 22 US areas were about 18 to 95 years old. This clone appeared a few times. The sequence derives from a man aged 35 to 55 with acute COVID-19. V usage is TRBV3-1 (or the pseudogene TRBV3-2) and J usage is TRBJ2-5; TRBD1 aligns across 11 bases. Sequencing was done on a sample of PBMCs or T cells enriched from blood (not recorded which). The CDR3 nucleotides are TGTGCCAGCAGCCCGAGGACAGGGGGCGGGGAGACCCAGTACTTC. Amino acids: CASSPRTGGGETQYF.